Listed below are T cell receptor beta chains from one sample, sequenced in a study of T cell responses to AZD1222 COVID-19 vaccine. Data came from immunoSEQ multiplex PCR; TCRdb stores just in-frame clones and leaves some out. Of 90,000 to 120,000 clones in the sample, 75% to 95% are singletons; the top ten hold around 6.6%. The source material was peripheral blood, sampled 28 days after the second AZD1222 dose. Every receptor here comes from an adult who received the AZD1222 COVID-19 vaccine. Each CDR3 is given with its conserved first and last residue. A D gene is named only where the DNA matches it firmly. Size is omitted from some rows. Given values are once, few, many or a class for expanded clones.

J gene: TRBJ1-2; D gene: TRBD1; clone size: NA; V gene: TRBV12-3/TRBV12-4; CDR3 protein: CASSPRTGEGYTF; CDR3 DNA: TGTGCCAGCAGTCCCAGGACAGGGGAGGGCTACACCTTC
J gene: TRBJ2-1; D gene: NA; clone size: NA; V gene: TRBV19; CDR3 protein: CASSMKGPYNEQFF; CDR3 DNA: TGTGCCAGTAGTATGAAGGGCCCCTACAATGAGCAGTTCTTC
J gene: TRBJ2-2; D gene: TRBD2; clone size: NA; V gene: TRBV19; CDR3 protein: CASSPSGASGELFF; CDR3 DNA: TGTGCCAGTAGTCCTAGCGGGGCATCAGGGGAGCTGTTTTTT
J gene: TRBJ2-7; D gene: TRBD2; clone size: few; V gene: TRBV7-2; CDR3 protein: CASSTPRGREVTGEQYF; CDR3 DNA: TGTGCCAGCAGCACCCCCCGGGGGCGGGAGGTTACTGGCGAGCAGTACTTC
J gene: TRBJ2-1; D gene: NA; clone size: NA; V gene: TRBV3-1/TRBV3-2; CDR3 protein: CASRKANEQFF; CDR3 DNA: TGTGCCAGCCGCAAGGCCAATGAGCAGTTCTTC
J gene: TRBJ1-1; D gene: NA; clone size: NA; V gene: TRBV30; CDR3 protein: CAWSADTEAFF; CDR3 DNA: TGTGCCTGGAGTGCTGACACTGAAGCTTTCTTT
J gene: TRBJ1-1; D gene: TRBD1; clone size: NA; V gene: TRBV4-2; CDR3 protein: CASSQPQGRNTEAFF; CDR3 DNA: TGTGCCAGCAGCCAGCCACAGGGGAGGAACACTGAAGCTTTCTTT
J gene: TRBJ1-3; D gene: NA; clone size: NA; V gene: TRBV7-9; CDR3 protein: CASSLSPSVATIYF; CDR3 DNA: TGTGCCAGCAGCTTATCCCCGTCGGTGGCCACCATATATTTT
J gene: TRBJ2-5; D gene: NA; clone size: NA; V gene: TRBV28; CDR3 protein: CASSLYRRQETQYF; CDR3 DNA: TGTGCCAGCAGTTTATACAGGAGACAAGAGACCCAGTACTTC
J gene: TRBJ1-1; D gene: NA; clone size: NA; V gene: TRBV5-4; CDR3 protein: CASSLDPGEAFF; CDR3 DNA: TGTGCCAGCAGCTTGGACCCGGGTGAAGCTTTCTTT
J gene: TRBJ2-1; D gene: NA; clone size: NA; V gene: TRBV23-1; CDR3 protein: CASSQGGETGPLGEQFF; CDR3 DNA: TGCGCCAGCAGTCAAGGTGGGGAAACAGGGCCCTTGGGTGAGCAGTTCTTC
J gene: TRBJ2-2; D gene: TRBD2; clone size: NA; V gene: TRBV11-2; CDR3 protein: CASSPLEGLAGATGELFF; CDR3 DNA: TGTGCCAGCAGCCCCCTAGAGGGACTAGCGGGGGCCACCGGGGAGCTGTTTTTT
J gene: TRBJ1-1; D gene: TRBD1; clone size: NA; V gene: TRBV2; CDR3 protein: CASSGGLTGVNTEAFF; CDR3 DNA: TGTGCCAGCAGTGGGGGCTTGACAGGGGTGAACACTGAAGCTTTCTTT
J gene: TRBJ1-3; D gene: NA; clone size: NA; V gene: TRBV21-1; CDR3 protein: CASSPTGKIYTIYF; CDR3 DNA: TGTGCCAGCAGCCCGACAGGGAAGATTTACACCATATATTTT
J gene: TRBJ2-7; D gene: TRBD2; clone size: NA; V gene: TRBV19; CDR3 protein: CASSIRGVNYEQYF; CDR3 DNA: TGTGCCAGTAGTATCCGGGGGGTGAATTACGAGCAGTACTTC
J gene: TRBJ2-2; D gene: NA; clone size: NA; V gene: TRBV20-1; CDR3 protein: CSASDRRGTGELFF; CDR3 DNA: TGCAGTGCTAGTGACCGGAGAGGGACCGGGGAGCTGTTTTTT
J gene: TRBJ1-2; D gene: NA; clone size: NA; V gene: TRBV7-8; CDR3 protein: CASSLAQGFGDYGYTF; CDR3 DNA: TGTGCCAGCAGCTTAGCTCAGGGGTTCGGGGACTATGGCTACACCTTC
J gene: TRBJ1-5; D gene: NA; clone size: NA; V gene: TRBV28; CDR3 protein: CISRKQGTHSNQPQHF; CDR3 DNA: TGTATCAGCAGGAAACAGGGCACCCATAGCAATCAGCCCCAGCATTTT
J gene: TRBJ2-5; D gene: TRBD2; clone size: NA; V gene: TRBV9; CDR3 protein: CASSVRAGESETQYF; CDR3 DNA: TGTGCCAGCAGCGTAAGAGCGGGAGAGAGTGAGACCCAGTACTTC
J gene: TRBJ1-4; D gene: NA; clone size: NA; V gene: TRBV5-1; CDR3 protein: CASSLVIGEKLFF; CDR3 DNA: TGCGCCAGCAGCTTGGTGATCGGTGAAAAACTGTTTTTT
J gene: TRBJ1-1; D gene: NA; clone size: NA; V gene: TRBV6-5; CDR3 protein: CASSKDRNTEAFF; CDR3 DNA: TGTGCCAGCAGTAAGGACAGAAACACTGAAGCTTTCTTT
J gene: TRBJ2-1; D gene: TRBD2; clone size: NA; V gene: TRBV4-1; CDR3 protein: CASSLSSGSRNNEQFF; CDR3 DNA: TGCGCCAGCAGCCTATCGAGCGGGAGTAGGAACAATGAGCAGTTCTTC
J gene: TRBJ1-6; D gene: NA; clone size: NA; V gene: TRBV28; CDR3 protein: CASSLRDSYNSPLHF; CDR3 DNA: TGTGCCAGCAGTCTCAGGGATTCCTATAATTCACCCCTCCACTTT
J gene: TRBJ1-1; D gene: NA; clone size: once; V gene: TRBV18; CDR3 protein: CASSRSGENTEAFF; CDR3 DNA: TGTGCCAGCTCACGTTCGGGGGAAAACACTGAAGCTTTCTTT
J gene: TRBJ1-2; D gene: NA; clone size: NA; V gene: TRBV24-1; CDR3 protein: CATSDGRPGSGYTF; CDR3 DNA: TGTGCCACCAGTGATGGGCGCCCCGGTTCAGGCTACACCTTC
J gene: TRBJ2-5; D gene: TRBD2; clone size: NA; V gene: TRBV4-2; CDR3 protein: CASSQGIAGVQETQYF; CDR3 DNA: TGTGCCAGCAGCCAAGGGATAGCGGGGGTGCAGGAGACCCAGTACTTC
J gene: TRBJ1-4; D gene: NA; clone size: NA; V gene: TRBV15; CDR3 protein: CATSRDVGQNEKLFF; CDR3 DNA: TGTGCCACCAGCAGAGATGTGGGCCAGAATGAAAAACTGTTTTTT
J gene: TRBJ1-5; D gene: NA; clone size: NA; V gene: TRBV6-5; CDR3 protein: CASSLTAEDQPQHF; CDR3 DNA: TGTGCCAGCAGTTTGACAGCCGAAGATCAGCCCCAGCATTTT
J gene: TRBJ2-6; D gene: NA; clone size: NA; V gene: TRBV25-1; CDR3 protein: CASSVGTLSSGANVLTF; CDR3 DNA: TGTGCCAGCAGTGTTGGGACGTTGAGCTCTGGGGCCAACGTCCTGACTTTC
J gene: TRBJ1-1; D gene: NA; clone size: once; V gene: TRBV5-1; CDR3 protein: CASSSSGGTEAFF; CDR3 DNA: TGCGCCAGCAGCTCCAGTGGCGGCACTGAAGCTTTCTTT
J gene: TRBJ2-7; D gene: TRBD2; clone size: NA; V gene: TRBV4-1; CDR3 protein: CASSQGSLAAYYEQYF; CDR3 DNA: TGCGCCAGCAGCCAAGGGTCCCTAGCGGCATACTACGAGCAGTACTTC
J gene: TRBJ2-7; D gene: TRBD1; clone size: NA; V gene: TRBV9; CDR3 protein: CASSRDRVTYEQYF; CDR3 DNA: TGTGCCAGCAGCCGGGACAGGGTAACCTACGAGCAGTACTTC
J gene: TRBJ2-5; D gene: TRBD2; clone size: NA; V gene: TRBV3-1/TRBV3-2; CDR3 protein: CASSQGFSGGQETQYF; CDR3 DNA: TGTGCCAGCAGCCAAGGTTTTAGCGGGGGGCAAGAGACCCAGTACTTC
J gene: TRBJ2-5; D gene: TRBD1; clone size: NA; V gene: TRBV5-4; CDR3 protein: CASSLGPQQGAGETQYF; CDR3 DNA: TGTGCCAGCAGCTTGGGGCCACAACAGGGGGCGGGGGAGACCCAGTACTTC
J gene: TRBJ1-5; D gene: NA; clone size: medium-sized; V gene: TRBV19; CDR3 protein: CASRSFNQPQHF; CDR3 DNA: TGTGCCAGTAGGAGCTTTAATCAGCCCCAGCATTTT
J gene: TRBJ2-1; D gene: NA; clone size: NA; V gene: TRBV3-1/TRBV3-2; CDR3 protein: CASSQGVGGEQFF; CDR3 DNA: TGTGCCAGCAGCCAAGGGGTCGGAGGTGAGCAGTTCTTC
J gene: TRBJ2-1; D gene: TRBD2; clone size: medium-sized; V gene: TRBV3-1/TRBV3-2; CDR3 protein: CASSQPGVAGEGEQFF; CDR3 DNA: TGTGCCAGCAGCCAACCTGGGGTAGCGGGAGAGGGTGAGCAGTTCTTC
J gene: TRBJ1-4; D gene: NA; clone size: NA; V gene: TRBV6-5; CDR3 protein: CASSYSAGKLFF; CDR3 DNA: TGTGCCAGCAGTTACTCAGCGGGAAAACTGTTTTTT
J gene: TRBJ2-2; D gene: NA; clone size: NA; V gene: TRBV9; CDR3 protein: CASSPHLPYTGELFF; CDR3 DNA: TGTGCCAGCAGCCCGCATCTCCCTTACACCGGGGAGCTGTTTTTT
J gene: TRBJ2-7; D gene: NA; clone size: NA; V gene: TRBV4-3; CDR3 protein: CASSQEPGTSEEQYF; CDR3 DNA: TGCGCCAGCAGCCAAGAACCCGGGACCTCGGAGGAGCAGTACTTC
J gene: TRBJ1-5; D gene: TRBD1; clone size: NA; V gene: TRBV23-1; CDR3 protein: CASRPDGTGDSNQPQHF; CDR3 DNA: TGCGCCAGCAGGCCAGACGGGACAGGAGATAGCAATCAGCCCCAGCATTTT
J gene: TRBJ1-1; D gene: NA; clone size: NA; V gene: TRBV19; CDR3 protein: CASGGQTEAFF; CDR3 DNA: TGTGCCAGCGGGGGGCAGACTGAAGCTTTCTTT
J gene: TRBJ1-1; D gene: NA; clone size: NA; V gene: TRBV12-3/TRBV12-4; CDR3 protein: CASSLKANTEAFF; CDR3 DNA: TGTGCCAGCAGTTTAAAGGCTAACACTGAAGCTTTCTTT
J gene: TRBJ1-2; D gene: NA; clone size: NA; V gene: TRBV30; CDR3 protein: CAWSSASGGYTF; CDR3 DNA: TGTGCCTGGAGTTCCGCCTCGGGAGGCTACACCTTC
J gene: TRBJ2-7; D gene: NA; clone size: NA; V gene: TRBV4-1; CDR3 protein: CASSRGTDYEQYF; CDR3 DNA: TGCGCCAGCAGCCGGGGGACTGACTACGAGCAGTACTTC
J gene: TRBJ1-1; D gene: NA; clone size: NA; V gene: TRBV10-2; CDR3 protein: CASNGGEAFF; CDR3 DNA: TGCGCCAGCAATGGAGGGGAAGCTTTCTTT
J gene: TRBJ2-5; D gene: NA; clone size: NA; V gene: TRBV6-1; CDR3 protein: CASSEPETQYF; CDR3 DNA: TGTGCCAGCAGTGAACCTGAGACCCAGTACTTC
J gene: TRBJ1-2; D gene: NA; clone size: NA; V gene: TRBV6-5; CDR3 protein: CASSYNPPGTDYGYTF; CDR3 DNA: TGTGCCAGCAGTTACAATCCCCCAGGGACGGACTATGGCTACACCTTC